The clone carrying this TCR beta chain was counted a few times. Its cognate antigen is unknown. This specimen comes from a study of T cells in localized non-small cell lung cancer. Points from the study as a whole: The greatest T cell clonality was found in uninvolved adjacent lung (higher than in tumor).

The V and J ends lost 1 base and 5 bases respectively, with 9 bases between them. Germline CDR1 and CDR2: LNHDA and SQIVND (reference sequence). The CDR3 is made up of 13 amino acids. Method: immunoSEQ multiplex PCR; TCRdb's copy keeps in-frame clones and lacks some. In the table there are some 1,000 clones, roughly 20% of which are singletons. According to the study, adjacent lung free of atypia was obtained at least 2 cm from the tumor margin. The sequencing used normal lung tissue next to the tumor, collected before any cancer treatment. The rearrangement joins TRBV19 to TRBJ2-7; tentatively, D is TRBD1 (6 bases). The origin of this receptor is a man aged 35-75 years with stage III lung adenocarcinoma. Here the CDR3 DNA reads TGTGCCAGTAGTATAGGCAGGGGTGACGAGCAGTACTTC. Its protein product is CASSIGRGDEQYF.